Presented here are 3 T cell receptor beta chains from one specimen sequenced in a study of blood T cell repertoires in COVID-19. Clones were sequenced by immunoSEQ multiplex PCR, and TCRdb holds only the in-frame ones, with some missing. The table shows more than 300,000 clones, with 87% occurring only once. Sequenced sample: PBMCs or T cells enriched from blood (not recorded which). All receptors derive from a woman under 40 who had recovered from COVID-19.

The gene calls are TRBV5-1 and TRBJ2-3; D gene unclear. The CDR3 loop spans 15 amino acids. The ends were cut back, 4 bases at V and 1 base at J, with 13 bases in the middle. Germline V gene data show CDR1 as SGHRS and CDR2 as YFSETQ. The CDR3 region has the DNA TGCGCCAGCAGCCTTCAGGTCCCTGGCACAGATACGCAGTATTTT. This sequence encodes CASSLQVPGTDTQYF.

This clone was counted a single time. The J gene is TRBJ1-5, the V gene TRBV27; D is uncertain. This CDR3 spans 15 amino acids. Germline V CDR1 and CDR2: MNHEY, SMNVEV (reference sequence). The ends were cut back, 6 bases at V and 1 base at J, with 13 bases in the middle. CDR3: CASRSSVLSNQPQHF. The CDR3 DNA follows: TGTGCCAGCAGATCGTCGGTGCTAAGCAATCAGCCCCAGCATTTT.

This clone turned up a few times. The chain joins TRBV10-3 to TRBJ2-1; D gene uncertain. CDR3 length: 16 amino acids. Between the trimmed V and J ends, which lost 3 bases and 0 bases, there was a span of 12 bases. Per germline, CDR1 ENHRY and CDR2 SYGVKD. CDR3 protein: CAISDYSSVSYNEQFF. In DNA form, the CDR3 reads TGTGCCATCAGTGATTACAGCTCAGTCTCCTACAATGAGCAGTTCTTC.